Shown below are 24 T cell receptor beta chains from a single sample sequenced in a study of cytomegalovirus exposure and HLA in healthy donors. Measured with immunoSEQ multiplex PCR; TCRdb has only the in-frame clones, and not every one. Among 200,000 or so clones listed, approximately 80% were seen once. The sample taken for sequencing was PBMCs. Every receptor here comes from a man aged 18 to 30 in good health and CMV-seropositive.

The chain recombines TRBV6-6 with TRBJ1-4, with D unresolved. This CDR3 is 13 amino acids long. The germline V gene has CDR1 MNHNY and CDR2 SVGAGI (reference sequence). V lost 6 bases to trimming and J lost 8 bases, with 13 bases between them. Here the CDR3 reads CASSFTGLEKLFF. The CDR3 nucleotides read TGTGCCAGCAGCTTTACGGGTTTGGAAAAACTGTTTTTT.

The CDR3 bases are TGTGCCAGCAGCCTATCGCGCGAGCAGTACTTC. Its translation: CASSLSREQYF. The chain combines TRBV28 with TRBJ2-7; no firm D call. Germline CDR1 is MDHEN and CDR2 is SYDVKM. The CDR3 consists of 11 residues. Trimming took 6 bases from V and 6 from J, leaving 9 bases between them. The full variable domain, with the rest looked up from reference TRBV28 and TRBJ2-7, is DVKVTQSSRYLVKRTGEKVFLECVQDMDHENMFWYRQDPGLGLRLIYFSYDVKMKEKGDIPEGYSVSREKKERFSLILESASTNQTSMYLCASSLSREQYFGPGTRLTVT.

This sequence joins TRBV28 and TRBJ2-7; TRBD1 agrees at 7 bases. The germline V gene encodes CDR1 MDHEN and CDR2 SYDVKM. The CDR3 totals 12 residues. CDR3 sequence: CATRGISYEQYF. Here the CDR3 DNA reads TGTGCGACCAGGGGGATCTCCTACGAGCAGTACTTC.

V is TRBV7-2 and J is TRBJ2-7, with 8 bases that match TRBD1. V gave up 6 bases and J gave up 1 base; unmatched junction bases: 8. CDR1 and CDR2 (germline): SGHTA, FQGNSA. The CDR3 is made up of 15 amino acids. The CDR3 reads CASRGERQGSYEQYF. As DNA, the CDR3 is TGTGCCAGCAGGGGGGAGAGACAGGGGTCCTACGAGCAGTACTTC.

CDR3 coding DNA: TGTGCCAGTAGTATCGTGGGACTAGCGGGGACCTACGAGCAGTACTTC. Protein sequence: CASSIVGLAGTYEQYF. The chain is built from TRBV19 and TRBJ2-7, with 13 bases that match TRBD2. V lost 3 bases, J lost 2 bases, and 4 bases stayed unmatched. The CDR3 extends over 16 amino acids. Germline loops: CDR1 LNHDA, CDR2 SQIVND (reference sequence).

The rearrangement uses TRBV10-2 and TRBJ2-7, with 13 bases matching TRBD2. V was clipped by 10 bases and J by 4 bases; unmatched bases: 4. This CDR3 comprises 13 residues. Germline V gives CDR1 WSHSY, CDR2 SAAADI. CDR3 in amino acids: CATRTSGSYEQYF. The CDR3 DNA follows: TGCGCCACCCGGACTAGCGGGAGTTACGAGCAGTACTTC.

The chain links TRBV5-1 to TRBJ2-1, with a weak D call TRBD1 (6 bases). Germline loops: CDR1 SGHRS, CDR2 YFSETQ. Trimming stripped 0 bases from V and 9 bases from J, with 16 bases between. The CDR3 consists of 15 residues. The CDR3 spells CASSLEPGVQGEQFF. CDR3 sequence (DNA): TGCGCCAGCAGCTTGGAACCAGGGGTGCAGGGTGAGCAGTTCTTC.

The chain recombines TRBV4-1 with TRBJ2-7; TRBD1 matches 10 bases. The J segment lost 3 bases and the V segment lost 1 base, leaving 6 bases of the junction unmatched. The CDR3 has 16 amino acids. In germline, CDR1 is MGHRA, CDR2 YSYEKL. CDR3 residues: CASSQALGTGVYEQYF. The CDR3 region has the DNA TGCGCCAGCAGCCAAGCCCTCGGGACAGGGGTCTACGAGCAGTACTTC.

CDR3 in amino acids: CSVEDTKNTEAFF. CDR3 nucleotide sequence: TGCAGCGTTGAGGACACCAAGAACACTGAAGCTTTCTTT. The chain has TRBV29-1 and TRBJ1-1, with TRBD1 as a possible D gene (5 bases). V lost 3 bases and J 1 base, leaving 9 bases between the germline ends. The CDR3 covers 13 residues. Looked up from germline, CDR1 is SQVTM and CDR2 is ANQGSEA.

The V call is TRBV11-2, the J call TRBJ2-3, with TRBD2 matching over 7 bases. J was trimmed by 5 bases and V by 5 bases; bases with no gene match: 10. CDR3 length: 15 amino acids. Germline V gene data show CDR1 as SGHAT and CDR2 as FQNNGV. CDR3 DNA sequence: TGTGCCAGCAGCAGGGAGGCGGGAGTTATAGATACGCAGTATTTT. Translating gives CASSREAGVIDTQYF.

The rearrangement joins TRBV9 to TRBJ2-2; a weak D match, TRBD2 (6 bases). Looked up from germline, CDR1 is SGDLS and CDR2 is YYNGEE. The CDR3 covers 13 residues. With 5 bases removed from V and 7 bases from J, the gap between germline ends came to 12 bases. CDR3 protein: CASREAGGGELFF. CDR3 bases: TGTGCCAGCAGGGAAGCGGGTGGCGGGGAGCTGTTTTTT.

The chain recombines TRBV30 with TRBJ2-1, with 8 bases identical to TRBD2. The length of the CDR3 is 16 residues. Germline CDR1 is GTSNPN and CDR2 is SVGIG (reference sequence). Trimming cost V 4 bases and J 0 bases; bases outside gene matches: 8. Here the CDR3 reads CAWTTTSGSSYNEQFF. In DNA form, the CDR3 reads TGTGCCTGGACCACCACAAGCGGGAGCTCCTACAATGAGCAGTTCTTC. Variable domain in full (rest from reference TRBV30 and TRBJ2-1): SQTIHQWPATLVQPVGSPLSLECTVEGTSNPNLYWYRQAAGRGLQLLFYSVGIGQISSEVPQNLSASRPQDRQFILSSKKLLLSDSGFYLCAWTTTSGSSYNEQFFGPGTRLTVL.

The chain couples TRBV28 to TRBJ1-4; D may be TRBD1 (5 bases). V lost 2 bases and J 7 bases, leaving 20 bases between the germline ends. CDR3 length equals 17 residues. The germline V gene encodes CDR1 MDHEN and CDR2 SYDVKM. The chain's CDR3 is CASSLPYPQGRGEKLFF. CDR3 coding DNA: TGTGCCAGCAGTTTACCCTATCCCCAGGGAAGAGGTGAAAAACTGTTTTTT.

The DNA for the CDR3 is TGTGCCAGCAGTGAAAGTACAGGGGGCATCGATGAGCAGTTCTTC. Translating it yields CASSESTGGIDEQFF. V and J are TRBV6-1 and TRBJ2-1; TRBD1 aligns across 9 bases. CDR3 length: 15 residues. Germline CDR1 is MNHNS and CDR2 is SASEGT. The J segment lost 8 bases and the V segment lost 2 bases, leaving 7 bases of the junction unmatched.

The rearrangement joins TRBV7-8 to TRBJ1-5, with D tentatively TRBD1 (6 bases). Trimming stripped 5 bases from V and 15 bases from J, with 17 bases between. The germline V gene encodes CDR1 SGHVS and CDR2 FQNEAQ. CDR3 length: 12 amino acids. DNA of the CDR3: TGTGCCAGCAGCGCGCCCGGGACAACACCGCATTTT. This codes for CASSAPGTTPHF.

The chain combines TRBV5-1 with TRBJ2-1; 13 bases align to TRBD2. CDR1 is SGHRS and CDR2 is YFSETQ in the germline V gene. This CDR3 is built from 15 residues. J lost 7 bases, V lost 5 bases, and 6 bases had no gene match. DNA for the CDR3: TGCGCCAGCAGTCCCACTAGCGGGAGGGCGAATGAGCAGTTCTTC. Its protein is CASSPTSGRANEQFF.

CDR3 DNA: TGTGCCAGCAGTTTAGGACTAGGGCTCGAGCAGTACTTC. Residues: CASSLGLGLEQYF. V gene TRBV27 combines with J gene TRBJ2-7; 7 nucleotides match TRBD2. CDR1 is MNHEY and CDR2 is SMNVEV in the germline V gene (reference sequence). Trimming cost V 2 bases and J 6 bases; bases outside gene matches: 4. This CDR3 region has 13 residues.

The V gene is TRBV19, the J gene TRBJ1-1; D may be TRBD1 (5 bases). This CDR3 contains 14 residues. V was pared by 3 bases and J by 1 base, with 9 bases between. Germline values: CDR1 LNHDA, CDR2 SQIVND (reference sequence). CDR3 sequence: CASSINGGNTEAFF. CDR3 DNA sequence: TGTGCCAGTAGTATTAACGGGGGGAACACTGAAGCTTTCTTT.

J is TRBJ2-2 and V is TRBV19, with 11 bases fitting TRBD2. Germline CDR1 is LNHDA and CDR2 is SQIVND (reference sequence). The CDR3 contains 15 residues. Trimming at V came to 6 bases and at J to 3 bases, leaving 3 bases not matched to a gene. The CDR3 bases are TGTGCCAGTAGGCCACTAGCGGGAGACACCGGGGAGCTGTTTTTT. This gives the protein CASRPLAGDTGELFF.

This chain connects TRBV2 to TRBJ2-7; 8 nucleotides match TRBD2. CDR3 length equals 12 residues. From germline, CDR1 is SNHLY and CDR2 FYNNEI. V trimming: 11 bases; J trimming: 6 bases; junction bases outside the gene matches: 9. Here the CDR3 DNA reads TGTGCCGGGTGGAGCGGACTAGCCGAGCAGTACTTC. Its translation is CAGWSGLAEQYF.

The V call is TRBV5-1, the J call TRBJ2-7; 7 bases fit TRBD2. CDR1 is SGHRS and CDR2 is YFSETQ in the germline V gene. The V segment lost 3 bases and the J segment 4 bases; nucleotides outside the gene matches: 7. The CDR3 has 14 residues. The CDR3 sequence is CASSWGGGEYEQYF. DNA for the CDR3: TGCGCCAGCAGCTGGGGTGGGGGGGAGTACGAGCAGTACTTC.

The chain recombines TRBV7-9 with TRBJ2-1; TRBD2 might be the D (7 bases). Trimming shortened V by 5 bases and J by 15 bases, and 26 bases separated the two germline ends. CDR3 size: 15 residues. Germline-derived CDR1 and CDR2 are SEHNR and FQNEAQ (reference sequence). This CDR3 is CASSPRIGGGPAAFF. CDR3 bases: TGTGCCAGCAGCCCCCGGATAGGGGGAGGGCCGGCGGCGTTCTTC.

This clone was counted between two and nine times. This rearrangement joins TRBV5-6 to TRBJ1-5; TRBD1 is a possible D gene (5 bases). The CDR3 covers 15 residues. V was clipped by 0 bases and J by 6 bases, with 13 bases between them. Per germline, CDR1 SGHDT and CDR2 YYEEEE. CDR3 residues: CASSLVGGDLQPQHF. The DNA of the CDR3 is TGTGCCAGCAGCTTGGTGGGAGGGGACCTTCAGCCCCAGCATTTT.

The rearrangement joins TRBV30 to TRBJ1-4; possibly TRBD1 for D (5 bases). The CDR3 sequence is 14 residues long. The V and J ends lost 2 bases and 8 bases respectively, with 15 bases between them. CDR1 and CDR2 from the germline V gene are GTSNPN and SVGIG (reference sequence). The CDR3 protein is CAWSNNRRGEKLFF. The CDR3 coding sequence is TGTGCCTGGAGTAACAACAGGCGCGGCGAAAAACTGTTTTTT.